This record covers a single T cell receptor beta chain. This sample is drawn from a study of blood T cell repertoires in COVID-19. Whole-study context: Samples came from the United States, Italy and Spain, spanning acute and convalescent COVID-19. PBMCs, B-cell-depleted T cells, or T cells provided the cDNA or gDNA that made up the material.

The germline V gene encodes CDR1 KGHSH and CDR2 LQKENI. The CDR3 totals 16 residues. With V trimmed by 3 bases and J by 1 base, 6 bases remained unmatched. The authors' processing: Amplifying reference gene primers gave estimates of nucleated cell counts. Produced via immunoSEQ multiplex PCR; TCRdb's table is partial and in-frame only. V and J calls and clone size follow that table, whereas D and trimming were derived from the DNA. The table records roughly 150,000 clones, about 77% of them present only once. The gene calls are TRBV18 and TRBJ2-4; 7 nucleotides match TRBD1. This sequence was found in an elderly woman with acute or convalescent COVID-19. The sample consisted of peripheral blood. The CDR3 sequence: CASSPPPTGAKNIQYF. The CDR3 DNA reads TGTGCCAGCTCACCCCCCCCGACAGGGGCCAAAAACATTCAGTACTTC.